This T cell receptor (beta chain) emerged from a study of neoadjuvant anti-PD-1 for oral cavity cancer. The V gene's germline CDR1 is SGHDN and CDR2 FVKESK. V gave up 5 bases and J gave up 2 bases; unmatched junction bases: 10. This CDR3 comprises 16 residues. This table comes from immunoSEQ multiplex PCR, and its TCRdb copy is limited to in-frame clones, with some not included. The table shows about 42,000 clones, with around 79% occurring only once. Time point: after neoadjuvant nivolumab, at surgical resection. The patients had HPV-negative, locally advanced oral cavity squamous cell carcinoma. The chain links TRBV14 to TRBJ1-1, with TRBD1 identical over 8 bases. The TCR was taken from a person between 40 and 85 years old with oral cavity squamous cell carcinoma. Source: PBMCs, taken after nivolumab (anti-PD-1) treatment. The CDR3 reads CASSAYRGQGNTEAFF. CDR3 sequence (DNA): TGTGCCAGCAGCGCTTACCGCGGACAGGGTAACACTGAAGCTTTCTTT.